This entry is about one TCR beta chain. The antigen is undetermined. The repertoire was sequenced with immunoSEQ multiplex PCR; TCRdb's copy has only in-frame clones and lacks some. The sample shows approximately 150,000 clones, 80% to 90% of them seen only once. The CDR3 is made up of 15 amino acids. Trimming stripped 5 bases from V and 1 base from J, with 14 bases between. The germline gives CDR1 SGHTA, CDR2 FQGNSA. The record originates from a study of T cell responses to AZD1222 COVID-19 vaccine. Whole-study findings and limits: Mostly white British, mostly female donors; authors suggested clonal diversity may be underestimated. Among those given AZD1222, only five or six were seropositive at baseline.

The specimen was peripheral blood, collected 28 days after the second dose of the MenACWY control vaccine. The sequence derives from an adult who received the MenACWY meningococcal vaccine as a control. The genes are TRBV7-2 and TRBJ1-1, with D possibly matching TRBD1 (5 bases). For the CDR3, the DNA is TGTGCCAGCAGCCCTCGGGGGGAGGGGAACACTGAAGCTTTCTTT. The encoded protein is CASSPRGEGNTEAFF.